These 15 T cell receptor beta chains were sequenced from one sample in a study of graft-versus-host responses after intestinal transplantation. Tissue from the graft was processed to free its intraepithelial and lamina propria lymphocytes. Clones were read by immunoSEQ multiplex PCR, and TCRdb kept only the in-frame ones, dropping some. Found here are 3,000 to 4,000 clones, 72% of them singletons; the top ten hold around 10%. Source: ileum tissue, taken about 980 days after intestinal transplantation. The receptors shown here come from a human patient who received an intestinal transplant, so some T cells may come from the graft donor.

With regard to this clone: In the same sample, other DNA sequences code for this CDR3. V gene TRBV5-1 combines with J gene TRBJ1-1; D is ambiguous. The CDR3 runs 14 residues. V was trimmed by 0 bases and J by 1 base, leaving 7 bases between them. The germline CDR1 and CDR2 sequences are SGHRS and YFSETQ. This CDR3 reads CASSLATANTEAFF. CDR3 nucleotides: TGCGCCAGCAGCTTGGCAACAGCGAACACTGAAGCTTTCTTT.

This clone was counted a few times. The rearrangement uses TRBV2 and TRBJ2-7, with D hard to call. V was clipped by 4 bases and J by 5 bases, with 3 bases between them. The CDR3 has 10 amino acids. Germline-derived CDR1 and CDR2 are SNHLY and FYNNEI. The CDR3 DNA follows: TGTGCCAGCAGTGTTGACGAGCAGTACTTC. It is translated as CASSVDEQYF.

The gene calls are TRBV7-9 and TRBJ2-3; 15 positions match TRBD2. The length of the CDR3 is 18 residues. Germline-derived CDR1 and CDR2 are SEHNR and FQNEAQ (reference sequence). V was pared by 5 bases and J by 0 bases, with 6 bases of the junction left unmatched. CDR3 residues: CASSLGLAGGRSTDTQYF. CDR3 coding DNA: TGTGCCAGCAGCCTTGGACTAGCGGGGGGGCGGAGCACAGATACGCAGTATTTT.

This clone is labeled as large. This chain links TRBV2 with TRBJ1-2, with TRBD1 matching over 10 bases. With V trimmed by 4 bases and J by 4 bases, 12 bases remained unmatched. The CDR3 is made up of 17 amino acids. Per germline, CDR1 SNHLY and CDR2 FYNNEI. The CDR3 DNA is TGTGCCAGCAGTGCCCCCCCCGGGACAGGGGAGTCCTATGGCTACACCTTC. It specifies CASSAPPGTGESYGYTF.

The chain couples TRBV7-9 to TRBJ2-2, with 10 positions matching TRBD1. This CDR3 contains 14 residues. Germline V gene lookup returns CDR1 SEHNR and CDR2 FQNEAQ (reference sequence). Trimming removed 4 bases from V and 5 bases from J; junction bases left unmatched: 1. DNA for the CDR3: TGTGCCAGCAGCTGGACAGGGGGGACCGGGGAGCTGTTTTTT. Protein product: CASSWTGGTGELFF.

The chain carries TRBV7-8 and TRBJ1-5, with D uncertain. Germline lookup yields CDR1 SGHVS and CDR2 FQNEAQ. This CDR3 is 15 amino acids long. V was cut by 0 bases and J by 7 bases, with 13 bases left in between. The CDR3: CASSLAGQNGQPQHF. In nucleotides, the CDR3 is TGTGCCAGCAGCTTAGCAGGGCAGAATGGGCAGCCCCAGCATTTT.

This clone appeared a few times. The V call is TRBV27, the J call TRBJ1-5, with D maybe TRBD1 (5 bases). From germline, CDR1 is MNHEY and CDR2 SMNVEV (reference sequence). The V gene lost 6 bases and the J gene lost 0 bases, with 6 bases spanning the gap. The CDR3 has 13 residues. CDR3 sequence: CASRQGSNQPQHF. CDR3 coding DNA: TGTGCCAGCAGGCAGGGTAGCAATCAGCCCCAGCATTTT.

The chain is built from TRBV28 and TRBJ2-7, with 7 bases lining up with TRBD2. Looked up from germline, CDR1 is MDHEN and CDR2 is SYDVKM. The CDR3 sequence is 12 residues long. With 4 bases clipped from V and 6 bases from J, the junction kept 3 bases outside the gene matches. CDR3 bases: TGTGCCAGCAGTTGGGGGGGTTTCGAGCAGTACGTC. It translates to CASSWGGFEQYV.

The chain couples TRBV9 to TRBJ2-2; TRBD2 agrees at 10 bases. V shed 4 bases and J 4 bases; nucleotides not matched to a gene: 4. The germline gives CDR1 SGDLS, CDR2 YYNGEE. This CDR3 has 15 amino acids. The CDR3 reads CASSPLAGSTGELFF. CDR3 DNA sequence: TGTGCCAGCAGCCCACTAGCGGGGAGCACCGGGGAGCTGTTTTTT.

The rearrangement links TRBV2 to TRBJ2-2; D gene uncertain. Trimming left V 10 bases short and J 4 bases short, with 10 bases between. There are 12 residues in the CDR3. Germline V gives CDR1 SNHLY, CDR2 FYNNEI. The CDR3 bases are TGTGCCACCGCGTACACCACCGGGGAGCTGTTTTTT. Its protein is CATAYTTGELFF.

The chain carries TRBV19 and TRBJ2-3, with TRBD2 matching over 15 bases. The CDR3 length is 15 residues. Germline V CDR1 and CDR2: LNHDA, SQIVND (reference sequence). The V and J ends lost 8 bases and 6 bases, in that order; junction bases with no gene match: 6. The CDR3 region is CASSTGTSGGDTQYF. DNA for the CDR3: TGTGCCAGTTCGACCGGGACTAGCGGGGGGGATACGCAGTATTTT.

This clone has more than one count but fewer than ten. V gene TRBV5-1 combines with J gene TRBJ2-7; unclear D gene. The V end lost 2 bases, the J end lost 0 bases, and 12 bases lay between the germline ends. Germline V CDR1 and CDR2: SGHRS, YFSETQ. The CDR3 consists of 15 residues. The CDR3 reads CASSFGLASSYEQYF. Written as DNA, the CDR3 is TGCGCCAGCAGCTTTGGGCTGGCCAGCTCCTACGAGCAGTACTTC.

Concerning this clone: A read error may produce the germline difference seen at one junction end. CDR3: CASSLPGGVQPQHF. In DNA form, the CDR3 reads TGTGCCAGCAGTTTACCAGGGGGGGTTCAGCCTCAGCATTTT. The chain couples TRBV28 to TRBJ1-5; TRBD1 aligns across 7 bases. CDR1 MDHEN and CDR2 SYDVKM come from the germline V gene. The CDR3 length is 14 residues.

As regards this clone: The junction differs from germline at one of its ends, possibly a read error. This chain joins TRBV7-9 and TRBJ1-2; D is ambiguous. CDR3 length equals 11 residues. Germline values: CDR1 SEHNR, CDR2 FQNEAQ (reference sequence). The CDR3 region has the DNA TGTGCCAGCAGCTTAGAGTATGACTACACCTTC. This gives the protein CASSLEYDYTF.

In the case of this clone: Other DNA sequences in the sample encode the same CDR3. The rearrangement uses TRBV5-1 and TRBJ2-4; 7 bases match TRBD1. The V segment lost 1 base and the J segment 3 bases; nucleotides outside the gene matches: 10. Per germline, CDR1 SGHRS and CDR2 YFSETQ. This CDR3 is built from 17 residues. CDR3 amino acids: CASSLLPDRVGKNIQYF. The CDR3 DNA sequence: TGCGCCAGCAGCTTGCTCCCTGACAGGGTAGGCAAAAACATTCAGTACTTC.